The 16 T cell receptor beta chains below come from one sample, sequenced in a study of cytomegalovirus exposure and HLA in healthy donors. Both 60 Vbeta primers and 13 Jbeta primers went into the PCR. Only in-frame clones appear in the TCRdb table, and some are missing; sequencing was by immunoSEQ multiplex PCR. The table lists about 150,000 clones, 80% to 90% of them singletons. Input material: PBMCs. Receptor source: a woman aged 18-29 years in good health and CMV-seronegative.

J is TRBJ1-6 and V is TRBV5-5; 10 nucleotides match TRBD1. V gave up 3 bases and J gave up 8 bases; unmatched junction bases: 5. CDR1 SGHKS and CDR2 YYEKEE come from the germline V gene (reference sequence). There are 15 residues in the CDR3. The CDR3 is CASSWDRGWDSPLHF. DNA of the CDR3: TGTGCCAGCAGCTGGGACAGGGGTTGGGATTCACCCCTCCACTTT.

The genes are TRBV30 and TRBJ2-1, with 12 bases lining up with TRBD2. The CDR3 is 13 amino acids. CDR1 is GTSNPN, CDR2 SVGIG, per germline (reference sequence). With V trimmed by 5 bases and J by 15 bases, 11 bases remained unmatched. CDR3 protein: CAWDGLAGTPRFF. The CDR3, as DNA: TGTGCCTGGGACGGACTAGCGGGAACCCCTCGGTTCTTC.

The chain employs TRBV2 and TRBJ2-5; 10 positions agree with TRBD2. The V gene end was trimmed by 0 bases and the J gene end by 7 bases; junction bases not matched to a gene: 11. The CDR3 has 17 amino acids. In germline, CDR1 is SNHLY, CDR2 FYNNEI. The CDR3 region has the DNA TGTGCCAGCAGTGAAGCGCTTCACCCTAGCGGGAGTGGGACCCAGTACTTC. It codes for CASSEALHPSGSGTQYF. The full variable domain, completed using reference TRBV2 and TRBJ2-5, is EPEVTQTPSHQVTQMGQEVILRCVPISNHLYFYWYRQILGQKVEFLVSFYNNEISEKSEIFDDQFSVERPDGSNFTLKIRSTKLEDSAMYFCASSEALHPSGSGTQYFGPGTRLLVL.

This CDR3 reads CASSQVGTRSYNEQFF. The DNA of the CDR3 is TGCGCCAGCAGCCAAGTCGGGACTAGGTCCTACAATGAGCAGTTCTTC. This chain joins TRBV4-1 and TRBJ2-1, with 8 bases lining up with TRBD2. V gave up 1 base and J gave up 1 base; unmatched junction bases: 3. This CDR3 is 16 amino acids long. Germline values: CDR1 MGHRA, CDR2 YSYEKL.

This chain joins TRBV21-1 and TRBJ2-7; the table's D gene call, TRBD1, was not cross checked with the DNA. TRBV21-1 is termed a pseudogene. The CDR3 runs 15 residues. The CDR3 DNA follows: TGTGCCAGCAGCAAAGGGACAGGGACTTCCTACGAGCAGTACTTC. Amino acid sequence: CASSKGTGTSYEQYF.

The chain joins TRBV11-2 to TRBJ2-1; 7 positions agree with TRBD2. J gave up 0 bases and V 5 bases, and 7 bases lay outside the gene matches. The CDR3 is made up of 16 amino acids. CDR1 is SGHAT and CDR2 is FQNNGV in the germline V gene. The CDR3 here is CASSPSGVSSYNEQFF. The CDR3 DNA reads TGTGCCAGCAGCCCGAGCGGGGTTAGCTCCTACAATGAGCAGTTCTTC.

The CDR3 sequence is CASSYGRGGADTQYF. The CDR3 coding sequence is TGTGCCAGCAGTTACGGGCGGGGGGGGGCAGATACGCAGTATTTT. The genes are TRBV6-5 and TRBJ2-3, with 9 bases aligning to TRBD2. V shed 2 bases, J shed 4 bases, and the junction held 4 bases outside the gene matches. Looked up from germline, CDR1 is MNHEY and CDR2 is SVGAGI. The CDR3 extends over 15 amino acids.

The V call is TRBV6-5, the J call TRBJ2-1; TRBD2 aligns across 12 bases. J lost 10 bases, V lost 6 bases, and 1 base had no gene match. Germline V gene sequence: CDR1 MNHEY, CDR2 SVGAGI. This CDR3 is 12 amino acids long. The CDR3 loop is CASRLAGGEQFF. CDR3 DNA sequence: TGTGCCAGCAGACTAGCGGGGGGCGAGCAGTTCTTC.

The chain carries TRBV2 and TRBJ2-1; 9 bases align to TRBD1. With V trimmed by 6 bases and J by 9 bases, 9 bases remained unmatched. Looked up from germline, CDR1 is SNHLY and CDR2 is FYNNEI. The CDR3 covers 14 residues. CDR3 DNA sequence: TGTGCCAGCAGCGCCGGACAGGGGATAGGTGAGCAGTTCTTC. This translates into CASSAGQGIGEQFF. Drawing the rest from reference TRBV2 and TRBJ2-1, the complete variable domain is EPEVTQTPSHQVTQMGQEVILRCVPISNHLYFYWYRQILGQKVEFLVSFYNNEISEKSEIFDDQFSVERPDGSNFTLKIRSTKLEDSAMYFCASSAGQGIGEQFFGPGTRLTVL.

The rearrangement joins TRBV4-1 to TRBJ2-7; D is perhaps TRBD1 (8 bases). Germline V CDR1 and CDR2: MGHRA, YSYEKL. This CDR3 comprises 14 residues. V was pared by 4 bases and J by 4 bases, with 14 bases between. The CDR3 nucleotides read TGCGCCAGCAGCCCCAGGGGGCGGGGGTACGAGCAGTACTTC. This codes for CASSPRGRGYEQYF.

The CDR3 region is CASSAQTRVSEQYF. CDR3 nucleotide sequence: TGTGCCAGCAGTGCCCAGACTAGGGTCTCCGAGCAGTACTTC. The chain has TRBV25-1 and TRBJ2-7, with D possibly being TRBD2 (6 bases). This CDR3 is 14 amino acids long. Germline V gene data show CDR1 as MGHDK and CDR2 as SYGVNS. Trimming stripped 4 bases from V and 6 bases from J, with 16 bases between.

The V gene is TRBV6-5, the J gene TRBJ2-7; 9 bases agree with TRBD2. The trim removed 5 bases at V and 5 bases at J, leaving 4 bases unmatched. Germline CDR1 is MNHEY and CDR2 is SVGAGI. This CDR3 contains 13 residues. The CDR3 region has the DNA TGTGCCAGCAGTCGCGGGAGGGGGAACGAGCAGTACTTC. As protein: CASSRGRGNEQYF.

The chain employs TRBV5-1 and TRBJ2-3, with TRBD2 identical over 7 bases. The CDR3 loop spans 16 amino acids. With V trimmed by 3 bases and J by 3 bases, 10 bases remained unmatched. CDR1 and CDR2 (germline): SGHRS, YFSETQ. CDR3 DNA sequence: TGCGCCAGCAGCTGGGGGAGCGGGATTGGTACAGATACGCAGTATTTT. This gives the protein CASSWGSGIGTDTQYF.

The chain has TRBV10-3 and TRBJ1-5; 8 nucleotides agree with TRBD1. The CDR3 sequence is 13 residues long. Trimming at V came to 2 bases and at J to 9 bases, leaving 3 bases not matched to a gene. In germline, CDR1 is ENHRY, CDR2 SYGVKD. The CDR3: CAISEDRGLPQHF. The CDR3 DNA reads TGTGCCATCAGTGAGGACAGGGGCCTGCCCCAGCATTTT.

The chain carries TRBV5-4 and TRBJ1-2; TRBD1 is a possible D gene (5 bases). CDR3 length: 14 residues. The V gene lost 4 bases and the J gene lost 5 bases, with 15 bases spanning the gap. Germline CDR1 is SGHNT and CDR2 is YYREEE (reference sequence). The CDR3 DNA reads as TGTGCCAGCAGCACCCAGGGCAGACCGTATGGCTACACCTTC. Translating gives CASSTQGRPYGYTF.

This clone was detected a few times. The chain is built from TRBV7-8 and TRBJ2-5; TRBD1 agrees at 9 bases. CDR3 length equals 15 residues. Trimming took 5 bases from V and 4 from J; bases not matched to a gene: 8. In germline, CDR1 is SGHVS, CDR2 FQNEAQ. The DNA for the CDR3 is TGTGCCAGCAGCCTGGACAGGGGCCCCGGAGAGACCCAGTACTTC. This sequence encodes CASSLDRGPGETQYF.